Listed below are T cell receptor beta chains from one sample, sequenced in a study of blood T cell repertoires in COVID-19. The table came from immunoSEQ multiplex PCR; TCRdb's copy has only in-frame clones and leaves some out. This sample has a few hundred thousand clones, with over 75% found just once. The sample comprised PBMCs or T cells enriched from blood (not recorded which). These receptors all come from a woman in her 30s who had recovered from COVID-19. Each CDR3 is given with its conserved first and last residue. A D gene is named only where the DNA matches it firmly. Some rows mark clone size as missing; the rest say once, few, many or name a class of expanded clone.

v_call,j_call,d_call,clone_size,cdr3_nt,cdr3_aa
TRBV27,TRBJ1-2,NA,few,TGTGCCAGCAGTTTATCCGGGGACTATGGCTACACCTTC,CASSLSGDYGYTF
TRBV11-2,TRBJ2-4,TRBD2,NA,TGTGCCAGCAGCTTGGAGGTAGCGGGAGTCAAAAACATTCAGTACTTC,CASSLEVAGVKNIQYF
TRBV27,TRBJ1-1,NA,NA,TGTGCCAGCAGTCCCCGGACAGATATGAACACTGAAGCTTTCTTT,CASSPRTDMNTEAFF
TRBV5-1,TRBJ1-2,NA,NA,TGCGCCAGCAGCGAGCAGGCCTCCTATGGCTACACCTTC,CASSEQASYGYTF
TRBV2,TRBJ1-1,NA,NA,TGTGCCAGCAGAGATGACAGGCGCATGAACACTGAAGCTTTCTTT,CASRDDRRMNTEAFF
TRBV12-5,TRBJ1-1,NA,NA,TGTGCTAGTGGTGGGGGACACCCTAAACTTGGAGCTTTCTTT,CASGGGHPKLGAFF
TRBV6-5,TRBJ2-7,NA,once,TGTGCCAGCAGTTACTCCCAGGGCTACGAGCAGTACTTC,CASSYSQGYEQYF
TRBV27,TRBJ2-3,NA,NA,TGTGCCAGCAGTTTGTGGGCTAGCACAGATACGCAGTATTTT,CASSLWASTDTQYF
TRBV2,TRBJ1-1,TRBD1,NA,TGTGCCAGCAGTTACATGGGACAGCCACACACTGAAGCTTTCTTT,CASSYMGQPHTEAFF
TRBV7-3,TRBJ2-3,NA,NA,TGTGTCAGCAGCCTAGACGGGTCTAGCACAGATACGCAGTATTTT,CVSSLDGSSTDTQYF
TRBV27,TRBJ1-4,NA,NA,TGTGCCAGCAGACTTACGGGGGGGCACGGTGAAAAACTGTTTTTT,CASRLTGGHGEKLFF
TRBV10-1,TRBJ2-7,NA,NA,TGCGCCAGCAGTGAGTCGAACCAGGAAAATTACGAGCAGTACTTC,CASSESNQENYEQYF
TRBV28,TRBJ2-1,TRBD1,NA,TGTGCCAGCAGACGCGGGACAGGGGTCTACAATGAGCAGTTCTTC,CASRRGTGVYNEQFF
TRBV27,TRBJ2-1,TRBD1,once,TGTGCCAGCAGTCTGGGGACAGACTTCTCCTACAATGAGCAGTTCTTC,CASSLGTDFSYNEQFF
TRBV19,TRBJ2-3,TRBD2,NA,TGTGCCAGTACCCCCTTTCGTAGCGGGGATACCACAGATACGCAGTATTTT,CASTPFRSGDTTDTQYF
TRBV5-5,TRBJ2-1,TRBD2,NA,TGTGCCAGCAGCGCGGGACTAGCGGACGAGCAGTTCTTC,CASSAGLADEQFF
TRBV11-2,TRBJ2-3,TRBD2,NA,TGTGCCAGCAGCCCTAGGGTGGCTAGCGGGAGCACAGATACGCAGTATTTT,CASSPRVASGSTDTQYF
TRBV27,TRBJ2-5,NA,NA,TGTGCCAGCAGCACAGGGATTGAGGAGACCCAGTACTTC,CASSTGIEETQYF
TRBV30,TRBJ1-2,NA,NA,TGTGCCTGTGCGGGGACGTATGGCTACACCTTC,CACAGTYGYTF
TRBV10-3,TRBJ2-1,TRBD2,NA,TGTGCCATCAGTGAGTCGAGACTAGCGGACAATGAGCAGTTCTTC,CAISESRLADNEQFF
TRBV29-1,TRBJ2-7,NA,NA,TGCAGCGTTGGCGTTTCGGGTTACGAGCAGTACTTC,CSVGVSGYEQYF
TRBV12-5,TRBJ2-7,TRBD1,NA,TGTGCTAGTGGTCTAAACACAGGGGTCGGCGAGCAGTACTTC,CASGLNTGVGEQYF
TRBV3-1/TRBV3-2,TRBJ2-7,TRBD2,NA,TGTGCCAGCAGCCTGCCACTAGCGGGAGTGTACGAGCAGTACTTC,CASSLPLAGVYEQYF
TRBV10-3,TRBJ2-7,TRBD2,NA,TGTGCCATCACCGAAGGACTAGCGCGGGAGCAGTACTTC,CAITEGLAREQYF
TRBV6-5,TRBJ2-1,TRBD2,NA,TGTGCCAGCAGATCCCTCGGGACTAAGAATGAGCAGTTCTTC,CASRSLGTKNEQFF